In this sample, the clone carrying this TCR beta chain turned up a few times. What it binds is unknown. This sample stems from a study of cytotoxic CD8 clonotypes in ibrutinib-treated CLL. Study-wide context: Partial responses numbered around 24 and complete responses 2; after a median around 74 months, approximately 14 stayed remitted and some twelve progressed.

Study-level points and caveats: Sample timing was unmatched between remission and later-progressing patients; lymph nodes unstudied.

Target depth was 1 in 200,000 to 1 in 1 million T cells, about 10x per clonotype. The data were produced by immunoSEQ multiplex PCR, yet TCRdb's version contains in-frame clones alone and is incomplete. The repertoire holds 150,000 or so clones, with around 84% as singletons. The CDR3 has 13 residues. Germline lookup yields CDR1 MNHEY and CDR2 SVGAGI. Trimming removed 0 bases from V and 5 bases from J, with 7 bases in between. The J gene is TRBJ1-1, the V gene TRBV6-5; no reliable D call. The origin of this receptor is a human donor with chronic lymphocytic leukemia. Material: PBMCs, obtained after 36 months of ibrutinib treatment. CDR3 loop: CASSYSPETEAFF. The CDR3 nucleotides read TGTGCCAGCAGTTACTCCCCGGAAACTGAAGCTTTCTTT.